The 8 T cell receptor beta chains given below trace back to one sample, sequenced in a study of cytomegalovirus exposure and HLA in healthy donors. Sequencing was performed with immunoSEQ multiplex PCR; in TCRdb, only in-frame clones are kept and a portion is missing. The table records fewer than 150,000 clones, around 90% of them present only once. The sample taken for sequencing was PBMCs. These receptors came from a woman in her late teens or twenties in good health and CMV-seropositive.

The gene calls are TRBV7-2 and TRBJ2-1, with D possibly TRBD2 on 6 matching bases. V lost 5 bases to trimming and J lost 0 bases, with 11 bases between them. Germline CDR1 and CDR2: SGHTA and FQGNSA. The CDR3 has 15 residues. CDR3 sequence: CASSPIAASYNEQFF. As DNA, the CDR3 is TGTGCCAGCAGCCCAATAGCGGCCTCCTACAATGAGCAGTTCTTC.

The chain links TRBV6-1 to TRBJ2-2; TRBD1 matches at 7 bases. Germline values: CDR1 MNHNS, CDR2 SASEGT. V gave up 2 bases and J gave up 7 bases; unmatched junction bases: 7. The CDR3 has 15 residues. This CDR3 reads CASSETTGSNGELFF. CDR3 coding DNA: TGTGCCAGCAGTGAAACGACAGGGTCCAACGGGGAGCTGTTTTTT.

The chain employs TRBV15 and TRBJ1-2, with TRBD1 matching over 8 bases. With V trimmed by 3 bases and J by 1 base, 19 bases remained unmatched. Germline lookup yields CDR1 LNHNV and CDR2 YYDKDF (reference sequence). This CDR3 comprises 20 residues. CDR3 sequence (DNA): TGTGCCACCAGCAGGGACCCCAGGGGGCTCTTAGTGAGGCTTAACTATGGCTACACCTTC. Translated: CATSRDPRGLLVRLNYGYTF. The full variable domain, completed using reference TRBV15 and TRBJ1-2, is DAMVIQNPRYQVTQFGKPVTLSCSQTLNHNVMYWYQQKSSQAPKLLFHYYDKDFNNEADTPDNFQSRRPNTSFCFLDIRSPGLGDTAMYLCATSRDPRGLLVRLNYGYTFGSGTRLTVV.

The CDR3 protein is CASSRTVTYNSPLHF. The CDR3 coding sequence is TGTGCCAGCAGTCGAACAGTGACCTATAATTCACCCCTCCACTTT. The J gene is TRBJ1-6, the V gene TRBV7-2; D is ambiguous. CDR1 and CDR2 from the germline V gene are SGHTA and FQGNSA. The CDR3 totals 15 residues. V was cut by 6 bases and J by 2 bases, with 11 bases left in between. The full variable domain, in which reference TRBV7-2 and TRBJ1-6 provide the parts outside the CDR3, is GAGVSQSPSNKVTEKGKDVELRCDPISGHTALYWYRQSLGQGLEFLIYFQGNSAPDKSGLPSDRFSAERTGGSVSTLTIQRTQQEDSAVYLCASSRTVTYNSPLHFGNGTRLTVT.

The chain couples TRBV28 to TRBJ1-1; TRBD1 matches 9 bases. Germline V lookup: CDR1 MDHEN, CDR2 SYDVKM. CDR3 length equals 15 residues. V lost 3 bases and J lost 0; bases outside the gene matches: 2. The CDR3 DNA reads TGTGCCAGCAGTTTCCGGGACAGGGTGAACACTGAAGCTTTCTTT. This translates into CASSFRDRVNTEAFF.

This chain links TRBV13 with TRBJ1-3; a weak D match, TRBD1 (5 bases). The germline V and J ends were trimmed by 3 bases and 4 bases, with 10 bases remaining between them. Germline CDR1 and CDR2: PRHDT and FYEKMQ (reference sequence). CDR3 length equals 14 residues. The CDR3 reads CASSFGTEGNTIYF. The DNA of the CDR3 is TGTGCCAGCAGCTTCGGGACTGAGGGAAACACCATATATTTT.

The chain is built from TRBV7-2 and TRBJ2-7; no firm D call. The V and J ends lost 0 bases and 2 bases respectively, with 11 bases between them. This CDR3 contains 15 residues. CDR1 and CDR2 from the germline V gene are SGHTA and FQGNSA. CDR3 coding DNA: TGTGCCAGCAGCTTAGCGCGAACGGGTGCCTACGAGCAGTACTTC. Protein sequence: CASSLARTGAYEQYF.

This chain uses TRBV19 with TRBJ1-3; TRBD1 aligns across 8 bases. This CDR3 spans 13 amino acids. Germline values: CDR1 LNHDA, CDR2 SQIVND (reference sequence). The V gene end was trimmed by 6 bases and the J gene end by 4 bases; junction bases not matched to a gene: 2. In DNA form, the CDR3 reads TGTGCCAGTAGGGACAGGGTCGGAAACACCATATATTTT. Amino acid sequence: CASRDRVGNTIYF.